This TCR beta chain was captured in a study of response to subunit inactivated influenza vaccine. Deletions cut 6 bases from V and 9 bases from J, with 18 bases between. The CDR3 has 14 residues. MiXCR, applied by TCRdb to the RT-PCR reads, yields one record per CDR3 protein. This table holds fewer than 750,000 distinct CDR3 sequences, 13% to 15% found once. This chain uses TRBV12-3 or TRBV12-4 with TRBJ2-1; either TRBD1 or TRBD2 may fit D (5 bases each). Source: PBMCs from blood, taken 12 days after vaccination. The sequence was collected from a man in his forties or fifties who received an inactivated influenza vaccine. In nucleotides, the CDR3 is TGTGCCAGCAGCCCCAACGCCCCAGGGAGTGAGCAGTTCTTC. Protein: CASSPNAPGSEQFF.